These 9 T cell receptor beta chains were all obtained from the same sample, sequenced in a study of shared clonotypes between healthy human individuals. Positive CCR7 selection of CD45RO-negative cells yielded the naive CD8 cells, and terminally differentiated effector memory CD45RA+ cells were excluded. Profiled with immunoSEQ multiplex PCR; TCRdb holds only in-frame clones, not every one. The sample holds nearly 2 million clones, approximately 94% seen once. Sequenced sample: naive CD8+ T cells sorted from blood. The receptors derive from a man between 18 and 29 years old in good health.

The chain employs TRBV2 and TRBJ2-1, with TRBD2 matching over 8 bases. The CDR3 totals 13 residues. Germline-derived CDR1 and CDR2 are SNHLY and FYNNEI. The junction had 8 bases not matched to a gene; V was cut back by 8 bases and J by 8 bases. The CDR3 sequence is CASGSGLGDEQFF. The CDR3 DNA is TGTGCCAGCGGCTCGGGACTAGGCGATGAGCAGTTCTTC.

This clone came up once. The V call is TRBV5-6, the J call TRBJ2-7; 7 bases fit TRBD1. Germline loops: CDR1 SGHDT, CDR2 YYEEEE. V lost 4 bases, J lost 3 bases, and 10 bases stayed unmatched. The CDR3 is 15 amino acids. The CDR3 here is CASSPGQLESYEQYF. The CDR3, as DNA: TGTGCCAGCAGCCCGGGACAGTTAGAAAGCTACGAGCAGTACTTC.

The chain couples TRBV19 to TRBJ1-1; TRBD1 might be the D (5 bases). CDR1 and CDR2 from the germline V gene are LNHDA and SQIVND (reference sequence). CDR3 length: 12 residues. The V end was cut by 6 bases, the J end by 3 bases, with 8 bases between. CDR3 sequence (DNA): TGTGCCAGTAGGGGGGGATACACTGAAGCTTTCTTT. Its translation is CASRGGYTEAFF.

The chain combines TRBV11-2 with TRBJ2-7, with 8 bases matching TRBD2. Trimming at V came to 3 bases and at J to 3 bases, leaving 4 bases not matched to a gene. The length of the CDR3 is 14 residues. Germline V gene sequence: CDR1 SGHAT, CDR2 FQNNGV. The CDR3 here is CASSLPGLDYEQYF. The CDR3, as DNA: TGTGCCAGCAGCTTGCCGGGACTAGACTACGAGCAGTACTTC.

V and J are TRBV7-9 and TRBJ2-4; 7 bases align to TRBD1. The germline V gene has CDR1 SEHNR and CDR2 FQNEAQ (reference sequence). The CDR3 sequence is 17 residues long. Trimming at V came to 4 bases and at J to 0 bases, leaving 9 bases not matched to a gene. The CDR3 sequence is CASSSTTGLLAKNIQYF. CDR3 sequence (DNA): TGTGCCAGCAGCTCAACGACAGGGTTGCTAGCCAAAAACATTCAGTACTTC.

This chain links TRBV6-6 with TRBJ2-5; maybe TRBD1 (6 bases). The length of the CDR3 is 16 residues. The V gene's germline CDR1 is MNHNY and CDR2 SVGAGI (reference sequence). V gave up 6 bases and J gave up 2 bases, with 19 bases separating them. CDR3 residues: CASRLPGQPLQETQYF. In DNA, the CDR3 is TGTGCCAGCAGACTACCGGGACAACCTCTGCAAGAGACCCAGTACTTC.

Comments on this clone: The same CDR3 is also encoded by other DNA sequences in this sample. The chain combines TRBV30 with TRBJ2-7; no firm D call. The CDR3 runs 12 residues. Germline CDR1 is GTSNPN and CDR2 is SVGIG (reference sequence). Trimming left V 1 base short and J 0 bases short, with 4 bases between. CDR3 region: CAWSGTSYEQYF. As DNA, the CDR3 is TGTGCCTGGAGTGGGACCTCCTACGAGCAGTACTTC.

This chain links TRBV11-2 with TRBJ1-6; D possibly corresponds to TRBD1 (6 bases). The germline CDR1 and CDR2 sequences are SGHAT and FQNNGV. V lost 1 base and J 10 bases, leaving 20 bases between the germline ends. This CDR3 region has 17 residues. The CDR3 bases are TGTGCCAGCAGCTTAGCCCTGAGGGGGGCTACCGACTCACCCCTCCACTTT. Translated, it gives CASSLALRGATDSPLHF.

The chain recombines TRBV2 with TRBJ1-2, with a tentative D call TRBD1 (6 bases). This CDR3 is 13 amino acids long. Germline V CDR1 and CDR2: SNHLY, FYNNEI. The V end was cut by 6 bases, the J end by 7 bases, with 15 bases between. In nucleotides, the CDR3 is TGTGCCAGCAGAGAGGGACATTCGGGTGGCTACACCTTC. Protein sequence: CASREGHSGGYTF.